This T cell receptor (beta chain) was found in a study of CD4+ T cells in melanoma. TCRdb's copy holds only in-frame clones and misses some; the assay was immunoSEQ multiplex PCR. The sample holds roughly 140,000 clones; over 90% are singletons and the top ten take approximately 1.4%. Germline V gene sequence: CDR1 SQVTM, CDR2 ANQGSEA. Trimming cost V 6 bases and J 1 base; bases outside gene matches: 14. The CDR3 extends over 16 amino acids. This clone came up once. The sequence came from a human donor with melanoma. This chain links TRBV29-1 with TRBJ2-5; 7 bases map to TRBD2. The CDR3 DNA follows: TGCAGCGTGAAAAGGGAGGGGTGGGGACTCCAAGAGACCCAGTACTTC. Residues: CSVKREGWGLQETQYF. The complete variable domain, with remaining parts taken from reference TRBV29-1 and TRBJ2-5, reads SAVISQKPSRDICQRGTSLTIQCQVDSQVTMMFWYRQQPGQSLTLIATANQGSEATYESGFVIDKFPISRPNLTFSTLTVSNMSPEDSSIYLCSVKREGWGLQETQYFGPGTRLLVL.